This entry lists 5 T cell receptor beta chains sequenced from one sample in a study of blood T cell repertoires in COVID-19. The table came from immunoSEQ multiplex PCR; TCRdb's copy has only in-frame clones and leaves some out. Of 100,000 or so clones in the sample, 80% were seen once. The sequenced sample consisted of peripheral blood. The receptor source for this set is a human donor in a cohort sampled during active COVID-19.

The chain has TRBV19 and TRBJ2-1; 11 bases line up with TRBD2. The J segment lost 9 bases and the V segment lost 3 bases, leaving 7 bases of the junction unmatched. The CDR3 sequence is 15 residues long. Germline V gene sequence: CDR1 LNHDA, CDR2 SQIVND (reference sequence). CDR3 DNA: TGTGCCAGTAGTATTCAACTAGCGGGAGTAAGTGAGCAGTTCTTC. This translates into CASSIQLAGVSEQFF.

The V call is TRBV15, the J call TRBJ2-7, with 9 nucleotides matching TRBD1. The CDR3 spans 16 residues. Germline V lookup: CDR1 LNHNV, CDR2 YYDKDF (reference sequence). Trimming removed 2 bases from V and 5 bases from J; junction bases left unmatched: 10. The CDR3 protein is CATSRPTGTGRNEQYF. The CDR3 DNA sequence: TGTGCCACCAGCAGACCAACCGGGACAGGGCGCAACGAGCAGTACTTC. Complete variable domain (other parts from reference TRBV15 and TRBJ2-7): DAMVIQNPRYQVTQFGKPVTLSCSQTLNHNVMYWYQQKSSQAPKLLFHYYDKDFNNEADTPDNFQSRRPNTSFCFLDIRSPGLGDTAMYLCATSRPTGTGRNEQYFGPGTRLTVT.

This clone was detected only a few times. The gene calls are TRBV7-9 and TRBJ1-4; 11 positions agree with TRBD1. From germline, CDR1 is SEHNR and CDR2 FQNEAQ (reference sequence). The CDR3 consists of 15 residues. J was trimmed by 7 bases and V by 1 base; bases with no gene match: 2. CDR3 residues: CASSLVGTGGEKLFF. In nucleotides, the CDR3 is TGTGCCAGCAGCTTAGTAGGGACAGGGGGTGAAAAACTGTTTTTT.

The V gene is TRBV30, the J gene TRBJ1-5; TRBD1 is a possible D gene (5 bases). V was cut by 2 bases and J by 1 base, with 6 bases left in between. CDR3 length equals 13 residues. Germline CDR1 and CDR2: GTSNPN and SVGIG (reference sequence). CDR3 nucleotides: TGTGCCTGGAGTAAGGGGAGCAATCAGCCCCAGCATTTT. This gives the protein CAWSKGSNQPQHF.

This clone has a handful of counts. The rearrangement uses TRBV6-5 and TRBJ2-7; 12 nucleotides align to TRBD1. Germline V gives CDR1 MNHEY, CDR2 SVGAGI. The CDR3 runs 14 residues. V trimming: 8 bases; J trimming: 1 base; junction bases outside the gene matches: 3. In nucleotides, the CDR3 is TGTGCCAGCGGGGACAGGGGGCGATCCTACGAGCAGTACTTC. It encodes CASGDRGRSYEQYF.